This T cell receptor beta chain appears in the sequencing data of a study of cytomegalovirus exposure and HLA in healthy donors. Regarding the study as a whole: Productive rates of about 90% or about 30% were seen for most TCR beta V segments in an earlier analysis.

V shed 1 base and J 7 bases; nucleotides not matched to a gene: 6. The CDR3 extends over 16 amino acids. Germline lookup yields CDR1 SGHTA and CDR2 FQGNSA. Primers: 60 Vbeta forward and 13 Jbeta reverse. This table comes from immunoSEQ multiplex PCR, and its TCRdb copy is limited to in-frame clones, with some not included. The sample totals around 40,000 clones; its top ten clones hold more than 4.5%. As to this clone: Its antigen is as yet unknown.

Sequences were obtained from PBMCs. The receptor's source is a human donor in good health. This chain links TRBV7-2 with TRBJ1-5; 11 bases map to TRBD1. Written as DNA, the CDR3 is TGTGCCAGCAGCTTAGACGGGACAGGGGGGAAACAGCCCCAGCATTTT. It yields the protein CASSLDGTGGKQPQHF.